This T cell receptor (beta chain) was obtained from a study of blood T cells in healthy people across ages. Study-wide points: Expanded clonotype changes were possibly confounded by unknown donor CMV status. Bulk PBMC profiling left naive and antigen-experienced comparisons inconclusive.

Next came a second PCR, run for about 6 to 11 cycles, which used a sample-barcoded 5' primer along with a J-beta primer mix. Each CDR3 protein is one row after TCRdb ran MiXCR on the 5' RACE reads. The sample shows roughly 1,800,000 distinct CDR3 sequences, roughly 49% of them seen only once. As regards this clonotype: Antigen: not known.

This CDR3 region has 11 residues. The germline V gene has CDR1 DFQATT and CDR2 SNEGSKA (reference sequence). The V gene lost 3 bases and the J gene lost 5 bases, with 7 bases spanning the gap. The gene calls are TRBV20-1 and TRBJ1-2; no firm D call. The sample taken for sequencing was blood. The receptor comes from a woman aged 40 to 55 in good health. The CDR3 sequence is CSASREYGYTF. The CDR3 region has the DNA TGCAGTGCTAGTAGGGAGTATGGCTACACCTTC.